A single T cell receptor (beta chain) is shown here with its context. As yet, its antigen is unknown. The authors sorted CD4+ naive, central memory, regulatory and stem cell-like memory cells via CD45RO/CCR7/CD25/CD127/CD95/CD27. Purity above 95% was achieved in all sorted populations. Expressed TCRB transcripts were sequenced because the entire RNA isolate underwent reverse transcription. Repertoires were generated with immunoSEQ multiplex PCR, while TCRdb's copy carries only in-frame clones and drops some. The repertoire has hundreds of thousands of clones, roughly 15% of them found once; the top ten carry approximately 0.093%. This specimen belongs to a study of beta chain features in type 1 diabetes. Regarding the study as a whole: Unsettled here was the matter of whether HLA type influences TCRB rearrangement. Patients with Type 1 diabetes showed moderately but significantly shorter TCRB CDR3s in all four CD4+ subsets.

The sample taken for sequencing was naive CD4+ T cells from blood. The origin of this receptor is a man aged 18 to 29 in good health.

The CDR3 DNA reads TGTGCCAGCAGCGTAGAGTTAGGAGGGTTCTATGGCTACACCTTC. This codes for CASSVELGGFYGYTF. The gene calls are TRBV9 and TRBJ1-2; D unresolved. The V gene's germline CDR1 is SGDLS and CDR2 YYNGEE. The CDR3 length is 15 residues. V lost 0 bases to trimming and J lost 4 bases, with 13 bases between them.